This T cell receptor beta chain was retrieved from a study of T cell repertoires in cytomegalovirus infection. Study as a whole: Indications came from public TCR beta signatures; they pointed to CMV infection and to a matching HLA type. Study-wide points: HLA-C-restricted TCR beta clonotypes specific for CMV led the ex vivo response.

As regards this clonotype: The antigen remains undetermined.

TCRdb re-analysed the reads in MiXCR, keeping a single row per CDR3 protein. The repertoire holds just over 300,000 distinct CDR3 sequences, with roughly 16% as singletons. The germline gives CDR1 SGHTA, CDR2 FQGNSA. This CDR3 has 15 amino acids. V trimming: 5 bases; J trimming: 6 bases; junction bases outside the gene matches: 7. The TCR sequence derives from a human donor in good health (CMV status not recorded). Some clones in this sample may be carry-over from other donors' samples. The material sequenced was PBMCs. The chain carries TRBV7-2 and TRBJ2-4, with 10 bases lining up with TRBD1. Here the CDR3 DNA reads TGTGCCAGCAGCCCAACCAGGGACAGGGGAAACATTCAGTACTTC. Its protein product is CASSPTRDRGNIQYF.